This TCR beta chain came from a study of vaccination and CD4 T cells after COVID-19. The treatment is: approximately nine-day PBMC culture with coronavirus spike peptide pools or control peptides (ViraFEST assay). The CDR3 length is 15 residues. V gave up 2 bases and J gave up 5 bases; unmatched junction bases: 8. The Oncomine TCR Beta short-read assay was what sequenced the DNA obtained from cultured CD4+ T cells. A single record per CDR3 protein comes from TCRdb applying MiXCR to the PCR reads. This sample yields about 18,000 distinct CDR3 sequences, of which around 50% are seen a single time; 5.5% to 7% belongs to the top ten. Turning to this clonotype: As yet, its antigen is unknown.

Material for sequencing was CD4+ T cells from blood, cultured in vitro. This TCR was recovered from a human donor who had recovered from COVID-19. This chain connects TRBV23-1 to TRBJ2-7; 8 bases line up with TRBD2. TRBV23-1 is an ORF; its function is uncertain. The CDR3 protein is CASSQPGLGVHEQYF. In DNA form, the CDR3 reads TGCGCCAGCAGTCAACCGGGACTAGGGGTCCACGAGCAGTACTTC.